Below are 21 T cell receptor beta chains sequenced from a single sample in a study of CD8 T cells in ankylosing spondylitis. Using its own MiXCR run on the 5' RACE reads, TCRdb lists one record per CDR3 protein. The table includes 250,000 or so distinct CDR3 sequences, over 9.5% detected once. The sample taken for sequencing was blood, either unsorted or a sorted T cell fraction (not recorded which). The receptors were sampled from a male donor with ankylosing spondylitis or in good health (not recorded which).

This clonotype was observed a handful of times. The chain has TRBV5-1 and TRBJ2-7; TRBD2 matches at 7 bases. CDR1 and CDR2 from the germline V gene are SGHRS and YFSETQ. Trimming removed 4 bases from V and 0 bases from J; junction bases left unmatched: 10. There are 16 residues in the CDR3. CDR3 DNA sequence: TGCGCCAGCAGCCCGCTGGGCGGGAGAGTCTCCTACGAGCAGTACTTC. Protein product: CASSPLGGRVSYEQYF.

This clonotype has more than one count but fewer than ten. This chain joins TRBV4-1 and TRBJ1-4, with D unclear. Germline CDR1 reads MGHRA; CDR2 reads YSYEKL. CDR3 length: 15 amino acids. Trimming cost V 0 bases and J 6 bases, with 11 bases left between them. The CDR3, as DNA: TGCGCCAGCAGCCAAGAAAGGGTAAAGGATGAAAAACTGTTTTTT. Protein product: CASSQERVKDEKLFF.

As regards this clonotype: Possible read error: a much larger clone is one base away. This chain connects TRBV5-4 to TRBJ1-1; possibly TRBD1 for D (6 bases). Germline V gene data show CDR1 as SGHNT and CDR2 as YYREEE (reference sequence). The CDR3 length is 15 residues. The chain's CDR3 is CASSLNSARDTAAFF. The CDR3 coding sequence is TGTGCCAGCAGCCTTAACAGCGCCCGGGACACTGCAGCTTTCTTT.

The V gene is TRBV12-3 or TRBV12-4, the J gene TRBJ2-3; D might be TRBD2 (5 bases). V was trimmed by 11 bases and J by 7 bases, leaving 13 bases between them. This CDR3 is built from 11 residues. CDR3 in amino acids: CAWTAGNTQYF. The CDR3, as DNA: TGTGCCTGGACTGCCGGGAATACGCAGTATTTT.

This clonotype was recorded at least ten times. This chain connects TRBV5-1 to TRBJ1-2; D unclear. Germline values: CDR1 SGHRS, CDR2 YFSETQ. CDR3 length equals 12 residues. The V gene lost 2 bases and the J gene lost 4 bases, with 6 bases spanning the gap. The DNA of the CDR3 is TGCGCCAGCAGCTTAGACTTCTATGGCTACACCTTC. Translating it yields CASSLDFYGYTF.

This chain joins TRBV5-1 and TRBJ2-5, with D tentatively TRBD1 (5 bases). Germline CDR1 is SGHRS and CDR2 is YFSETQ. CDR3 size: 13 residues. Trimming took 3 bases from V and 5 from J, leaving 11 bases between them. As DNA, the CDR3 is TGCGCCAGCAGCTCATGGACAAGGGAGACCCAGTACTTC. Translation: CASSSWTRETQYF.

This clonotype was observed a few times. The chain joins TRBV7-9 to TRBJ2-3, with 10 bases lining up with TRBD2. Per germline, CDR1 SEHNR and CDR2 FQNEAQ (reference sequence). With 6 bases clipped from V and 5 bases from J, the junction kept 2 bases outside the gene matches. The CDR3 is 13 residues long. The CDR3 here is CASRGLAKDTQYF. The CDR3 DNA reads as TGTGCCAGCAGGGGACTAGCGAAAGATACGCAGTATTTT.

The table lists this clonotype with many counts. The gene calls are TRBV5-1 and TRBJ2-3; no clear D. V was clipped by 0 bases and J by 4 bases, with 9 bases between them. Germline values: CDR1 SGHRS, CDR2 YFSETQ. The CDR3 is 14 residues long. The CDR3 coding sequence is TGCGCCAGCAGCTTGGGGGATTCCGCAGATACGCAGTATTTT. Translation: CASSLGDSADTQYF.

This clonotype was recorded at least ten times. The genes are TRBV5-1 and TRBJ2-1; D not certain. V lost 2 bases and J lost 6, with 6 bases in between. The CDR3 contains 12 residues. The germline gives CDR1 SGHRS, CDR2 YFSETQ. The CDR3 nucleotides are TGCGCCAGCAGCTTAGGAGTCAATGAGCAGTTCTTC. It specifies CASSLGVNEQFF.

This clonotype was detected many times. The chain has TRBV6-1 and TRBJ2-1, with D unclear. The length of the CDR3 is 15 residues. Germline V CDR1 and CDR2: MNHNS, SASEGT. V lost 6 bases to trimming and J lost 4 bases, with 16 bases between them. CDR3 amino acids: CASRPSGLSYNEQFF. The DNA of the CDR3 is TGTGCCAGCAGACCCTCCGGCCTGTCATACAATGAGCAGTTCTTC.

This clonotype was recorded many times. This rearrangement joins TRBV7-2 to TRBJ1-2; D is perhaps TRBD1 (6 bases). Trimming stripped 6 bases from V and 8 bases from J, with 10 bases between. The CDR3 spans 11 residues. Germline CDR1 is SGHTA and CDR2 is FQGNSA. The CDR3 nucleotides are TGTGCCAGCAGGAGGGACAACGGCTACACCTTC. It is translated as CASRRDNGYTF.

The chain recombines TRBV11-2 with TRBJ2-7; 9 nucleotides match TRBD1. The germline V gene has CDR1 SGHAT and CDR2 FQNNGV. This CDR3 has 17 residues. Losses at the gene ends were 5 bases for V and 3 bases for J; bases not matched to a gene: 14. Here the CDR3 reads CASSPLGVGQGLYEQYF. CDR3 bases: TGTGCCAGCAGCCCTCTCGGTGTGGGACAGGGCCTCTACGAGCAGTACTTC.

J is TRBJ1-2 and V is TRBV6-5; possibly TRBD1 for D (5 bases). Looked up from germline, CDR1 is MNHEY and CDR2 is SVGAGI. V lost 0 bases and J 8 bases, leaving 10 bases between the germline ends. The CDR3 consists of 13 residues. CDR3 in amino acids: CASSYSERGGYTF. The CDR3 nucleotides are TGTGCCAGCAGTTACTCGGAGAGGGGCGGCTACACCTTC.

This clonotype was detected only a few times. The rearrangement uses TRBV7-8 and TRBJ2-7; a possible D gene is TRBD1 (5 bases). This CDR3 is built from 15 residues. Germline CDR1 reads SGHVS; CDR2 reads FQNEAQ. Trimming cost V 0 bases and J 3 bases, with 12 bases left between them. This chain's CDR3 is CASSLARTGIYEQYF. The CDR3 nucleotides are TGTGCCAGCAGCTTAGCGAGAACAGGCATCTACGAGCAGTACTTC.

There are a few counts of this clonotype. The chain uses TRBV7-9 and TRBJ2-1; D gene uncertain. CDR1 SEHNR and CDR2 FQNEAQ come from the germline V gene (reference sequence). This CDR3 region has 13 residues. V was cut by 1 base and J by 7 bases, with 8 bases left in between. CDR3 sequence reads: CASSLGSGNEQFF. DNA for the CDR3: TGTGCCAGCAGCTTAGGTTCCGGGAATGAGCAGTTCTTC.

The table lists this clonotype with many counts. The rearrangement uses TRBV27 and TRBJ2-7, with D uncertain. V lost 5 bases, J lost 2 bases, and 13 bases lay in between. The CDR3 is 14 amino acids. Looked up from germline, CDR1 is MNHEY and CDR2 is SMNVEV (reference sequence). Here the CDR3 reads CASSAGDSPYEQYF. The CDR3 bases are TGTGCCAGCAGTGCCGGAGACTCTCCCTACGAGCAGTACTTC.

In this sample, this clonotype turned up many times. The chain links TRBV2 to TRBJ1-5; D uncertain. CDR1 is SNHLY and CDR2 is FYNNEI in the germline V gene. V lost 7 bases, J lost 9 bases, and 13 bases lay in between. The CDR3 has 12 amino acids. CDR3 sequence: CASNSPAWPQHF. For the CDR3, the DNA is TGTGCCAGCAACAGTCCAGCATGGCCCCAGCATTTT.

This clonotype was detected ten times or more. The genes are TRBV12-3 or TRBV12-4 and TRBJ2-2, with TRBD1 as a possible D gene (5 bases). V lost 6 bases and J lost 6, with 14 bases in between. The CDR3 loop spans 14 amino acids. The CDR3 region is CASSQDTRAGELFF. CDR3 in DNA: TGTGCCAGCAGCCAGGACACCCGCGCCGGGGAGCTGTTTTTT.

The V and J genes are TRBV2 and TRBJ1-1, with 8 nucleotides matching TRBD1. V trimming: 7 bases; J trimming: 4 bases; junction bases outside the gene matches: 8. Germline CDR1 and CDR2: SNHLY and FYNNEI. The CDR3 loop spans 14 amino acids. CDR3 in DNA: TGTGCCAGCACCCAGGACAGGGAGGGCACTGAAGCTTTCTTT. Its translation: CASTQDREGTEAFF.

This clonotype was observed many times. The V and J genes are TRBV6-6 and TRBJ1-5; 8 bases agree with TRBD1. The CDR3 totals 13 residues. The V segment lost 9 bases and the J segment 4 bases; nucleotides outside the gene matches: 5. Germline CDR1 reads MNHNY; CDR2 reads SVGAGI (reference sequence). CDR3 amino acids: CASTTGGNQPQHF. The CDR3 coding sequence is TGTGCCAGTACCACAGGGGGGAATCAGCCCCAGCATTTT.

This clonotype was seen ten or more times. The chain couples TRBV19 to TRBJ1-5; 7 bases map to TRBD1. This CDR3 contains 13 residues. Unmatched junction bases numbered 3, after V lost 8 bases and J lost 2 bases. Germline assignment: CDR1 LNHDA and CDR2 SQIVND (reference sequence). This chain's CDR3 is CASSDRGNQPQHF. The DNA of the CDR3 is TGTGCCAGTTCAGACAGGGGCAATCAGCCCCAGCATTTT. The variable domain in full, completed from reference TRBV19 and TRBJ1-5, reads DGGITQSPKYLFRKEGQNVTLSCEQNLNHDAMYWYRQDPGQGLRLIYYSQIVNDFQKGDIAEGYSVSREKKESFPLTVTSAQKNPTAFYLCASSDRGNQPQHFGDGTRLSIL.